The TCR beta chain under discussion was sequenced for a study of T cell repertoires in cytomegalovirus infection. About the study: Indicated by public TCR beta signatures were CMV infection and matching HLA type. Findings and caveats of the study: Cumulative frequency (of public TCR beta family members) identified carriers of CMV plus the relevant HLA. Ex vivo, HLA-C-restricted CMV-specific TCR beta clonotypes prevailed over the rest of the response.

This clonotype was picked up many times. Its antigen is undetermined. CDR3 size: 16 residues. The germline V gene encodes CDR1 MNHEY and CDR2 SVGEGT. V was clipped by 7 bases and J by 0 bases; unmatched bases: 6. TCRdb ran MiXCR on the reads and lists one entry per CDR3 protein. The table has 200,000 to 300,000 distinct CDR3 sequences, 6% to 8% seen once; the top ten hold under 7%. This rearrangement joins TRBV6-2 or TRBV6-3 to TRBJ2-6, with 7 bases identical to TRBD1. This TCR came from a human donor in good health (CMV status not recorded). Some clones in this sample may be carry-over from other donors' samples. Sequenced sample: PBMCs. The CDR3 reads CASNMGQISGANVLTF. Written as DNA, the CDR3 is TGTGCCAGCAATATGGGACAGATCTCTGGGGCCAACGTCCTGACTTTC.